This T cell receptor (beta chain) was profiled in a study of radiation and T cells in renal cell carcinoma. Clones were sequenced by immunoSEQ multiplex PCR, and TCRdb holds only the in-frame ones, with some missing. Among roughly 120,000 clones listed, 80% to 90% were seen once. This sample's time point: blood 2 weeks post-SBRT. Treatment described: 15 Gy SBRT to primary tumor, nephrectomy 4 weeks later. CDR3 length: 15 residues. The V and J ends lost 2 bases and 7 bases, in that order; junction bases with no gene match: 5. Per the germline V gene, CDR1 is MNHEY and CDR2 is SVGAGI. Material: blood, obtained from a patient whose treatment included radiotherapy and nephrectomy. This TCR was sampled from a woman aged 60 to 75 with renal cell carcinoma. The genes are TRBV6-5 and TRBJ1-4, with 9 bases fitting TRBD1. CDR3 nucleotides: TGTGCCAGCAGTTACACAACAGGGGGCACTGAAAAACTGTTTTTT. Translated, it gives CASSYTTGGTEKLFF.